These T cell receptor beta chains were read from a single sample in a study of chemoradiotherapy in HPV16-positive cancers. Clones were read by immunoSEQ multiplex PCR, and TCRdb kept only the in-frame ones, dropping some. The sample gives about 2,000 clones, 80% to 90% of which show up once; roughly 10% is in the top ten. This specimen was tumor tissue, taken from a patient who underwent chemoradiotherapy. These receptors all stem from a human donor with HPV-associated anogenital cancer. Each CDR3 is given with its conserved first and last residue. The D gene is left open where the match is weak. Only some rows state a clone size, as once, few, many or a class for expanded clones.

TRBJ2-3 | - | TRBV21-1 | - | TGTGCCAGCAGCAAAGAACCCTCTAGCGGGAGACCAGATACGCAGTATTTT | CASSKEPSSGRPDTQYF
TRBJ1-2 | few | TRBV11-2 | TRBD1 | TGTGCCAGCAGAGGACAGGGCCAGGATGGCTACACCTTC | CASRGQGQDGYTF
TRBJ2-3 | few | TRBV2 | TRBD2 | TGTGCCAGCAATCGAATTAGCGGGAGGGCCTTCACAGATACGCAGTATTTT | CASNRISGRAFTDTQYF
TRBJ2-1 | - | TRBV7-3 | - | TGTGCCAGCAGCTTGTTAGGTGGGGGTCCCTACAATGAGCAGTTCTTC | CASSLLGGGPYNEQFF
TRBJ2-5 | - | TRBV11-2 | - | TGTGCCAGCAGCTTAGTCCAGGGACAAGAGACCCAGTACTTC | CASSLVQGQETQYF
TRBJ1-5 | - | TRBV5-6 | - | TGTGCCAGCAGCTCGACAGGAAATCAGCCCCAGCATTTT | CASSSTGNQPQHF
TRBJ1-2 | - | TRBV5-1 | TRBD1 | TGCGCCAGCAGCTTGGGACAGGGACAGAGTGGCGGCTACACCTTC | CASSLGQGQSGGYTF
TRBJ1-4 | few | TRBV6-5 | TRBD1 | TGTGCCAGCAGCCTGACAGGGCCCGGGGAAAAACTGTTTTTT | CASSLTGPGEKLFF
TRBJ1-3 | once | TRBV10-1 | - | TGCGCCAGCAGTGCTCCTGGGGGCGCGGGAAACACCATATATTTT | CASSAPGGAGNTIYF
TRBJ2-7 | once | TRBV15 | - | TGTGCCACCAGCAGTCGAGCGGACTCCTACGAGCAGTACTTC | CATSSRADSYEQYF
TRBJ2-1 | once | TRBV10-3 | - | TGTGCCATCAGTAAATCTAGGGATGAGCAGTTCTTC | CAISKSRDEQFF
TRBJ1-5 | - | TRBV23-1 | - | TGCGCCAGCAGTCCTGGGGAAGGGTTGGGACAGCCCCAGCATTTT | CASSPGEGLGQPQHF
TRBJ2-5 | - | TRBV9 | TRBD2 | TGTGCCAGCAGCGTACAGGCCCTAGCGGTAGAGACCCAGTACTTC | CASSVQALAVETQYF
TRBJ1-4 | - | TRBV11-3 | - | TGTGCCAGCAGCCAAACTAATGAAAAACTGTTTTTT | CASSQTNEKLFF
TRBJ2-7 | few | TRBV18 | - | TGTGCCAGCTCCTCCAAGACAGTCAATCTCTACGAGCAGTACTTC | CASSSKTVNLYEQYF
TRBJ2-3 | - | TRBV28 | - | TGTGCCAGCAGTTTCCCCACTGGGGATCCTAGCACAGATACGCAGTATTTT | CASSFPTGDPSTDTQYF
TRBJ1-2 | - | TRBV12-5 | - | TGTGCTAGTGGTAAACAGGAGAACTATGGCTACACCTTC | CASGKQENYGYTF
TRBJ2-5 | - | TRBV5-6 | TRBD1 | TGTGCCAGCAGCTTGGAGGGACAGGGTGGTGGGACCCAGTACTTC | CASSLEGQGGGTQYF
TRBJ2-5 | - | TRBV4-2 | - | TGTGCCAGCAGCCAAGATTTGGGGGGCGCGGGGGCCCAGTACTTC | CASSQDLGGAGAQYF
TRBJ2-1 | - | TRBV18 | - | TGTGCCAGCTCACAGGCCGGGACACCCCTCCAGTTCTTC | CASSQAGTPLQFF
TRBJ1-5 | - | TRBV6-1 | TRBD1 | TGTGCCAGCAGTGACCGGACAGGGGGCCAGCCCCAGCATTTT | CASSDRTGGQPQHF
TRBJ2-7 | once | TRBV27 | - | TGTGCCAGCAGTCGAGGGGGAGGGGTTGGGGGGAGGCGGCGCGAGCAGTACTTC | CASSRGGGVGGRRREQYF
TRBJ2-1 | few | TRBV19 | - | TGTGCCAGTAGTAGTGACAGTTACAATGAGCAGTTCTTC | CASSSDSYNEQFF
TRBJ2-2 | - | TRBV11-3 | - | TGTGCCAGTTGGCGACCCGGCGGATCGAACACCGGGGAGCTGTTTTTT | CASWRPGGSNTGELFF
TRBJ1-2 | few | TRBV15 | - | TGTGCCACCAGCAGAGATCACTCAGGTGCTGGCTACACCTTC | CATSRDHSGAGYTF
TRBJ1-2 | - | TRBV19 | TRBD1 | TGTGCCAGTCGGGGGACAGCTTATGGCTACACCTTC | CASRGTAYGYTF
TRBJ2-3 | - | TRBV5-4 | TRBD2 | TGTGCCAGCAGCACTGGGACTAGCGGGAGAACAGATACGCAGTATTTT | CASSTGTSGRTDTQYF
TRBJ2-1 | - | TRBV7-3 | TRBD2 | TGTGCCAGCAGCTCGGGACTAGTCGGCGATGAGCAGTTCTTC | CASSSGLVGDEQFF